The sequence of this T cell receptor beta chain was determined in a study of cytomegalovirus exposure and HLA in healthy donors. The table came from immunoSEQ multiplex PCR; TCRdb's copy has only in-frame clones and leaves some out. The table shows 220,000 or so clones, with roughly 83% occurring only once. The V gene end was trimmed by 5 bases and the J gene end by 3 bases; junction bases not matched to a gene: 2. This CDR3 has 12 amino acids. Germline CDR1 and CDR2: SQVTM and ANQGSEA. The gene calls are TRBV29-1 and TRBJ2-3; 7 bases line up with TRBD2. The receptor was derived from a young woman in good health and CMV-seropositive. Sequencing input: PBMCs. CDR3 loop: CSVNGGTDTQYF. For the CDR3, the DNA is TGCAGCGTTAACGGGGGGACAGATACGCAGTATTTT.